The entry below describes one T cell receptor (beta chain). The data stem from a study of CD8 T cells in Susac syndrome. Sequencing targeted TCR beta in blood CD8+ and CD4+ T cells. An input of roughly 0.5 to 1 ug of RNA was subjected to reverse transcription using random hexamers. TCRdb passed the immunoSEQ multiplex PCR reads through MiXCR, listing each CDR3 protein once. The sample gives about 210,000 distinct CDR3 sequences, roughly 94% of which show up once; 0.1% is in the top ten. Trimming removed 5 bases from V and 5 bases from J; junction bases left unmatched: 10. The CDR3 loop spans 15 amino acids.

The J gene is TRBJ2-3, the V gene TRBV12-3 or TRBV12-4; 7 bases map to TRBD2. The source of this sequence is a human donor in good health. The specimen was CD4+ T cells from PBMCs. The CDR3, as DNA: TGTGCCAGCAGTCCTGGGCGCGGGAGCTTAGATACGCAGTATTTT. Translated: CASSPGRGSLDTQYF.